The 19 T cell receptor beta chains reported below all come from one sample, sequenced in a study of metastatic and nonmetastatic thyroid tumors. Not a single patient had been given any form of treatment at any point before undergoing thyroid surgery. TCRdb reanalyzed the PCR reads with MiXCR. This sample yields around 10,000 clones, of which roughly a quarter are seen a single time; more than 8% belongs to the top ten. Sequences were obtained from tumor tissue. The receptors stem from a female donor with papillary thyroid cancer or a benign thyroid nodule (not recorded which). Some clones in this sample may be carry-over from other donors' samples.

The V call is TRBV6-1, the J call TRBJ1-2; D remains unclear. The germline V gene encodes CDR1 MNHNS and CDR2 SASEGT. V lost 10 bases, J lost 4 bases, and 16 bases lay in between. The CDR3 spans 13 residues. This CDR3 is CAIPPPTSYGYTF. DNA of the CDR3: TGTGCCATCCCACCGCCGACCTCCTATGGCTACACCTTC.

J is TRBJ2-1 and V is TRBV5-1; either TRBD1 or TRBD2 may supply D (7 bases each). This CDR3 spans 16 amino acids. Trimming removed 3 bases at V and 4 bases at J, with 17 bases between. Germline values: CDR1 SGHRS, CDR2 YFSETQ. The CDR3 protein is CASSSTAGGGYNEQFF. In nucleotides, the CDR3 is TGCGCCAGCAGCTCCACGGCAGGGGGAGGGTACAATGAGCAGTTCTTC. The full variable domain, completed using reference TRBV5-1 and TRBJ2-1, is KAGVTQTPRYLIKTRGQQVTLSCSPISGHRSVSWYQQTPGQGLQFLFEYFSETQRNKGNFPGRFSGRQFSNSRSEMNVSTLELGDSALYLCASSSTAGGGYNEQFFGPGTRLTVL.

The chain employs TRBV12-3 or TRBV12-4 and TRBJ2-7, with D tentatively TRBD2 (6 bases). Trimming removed 1 base at V and 7 bases at J, with 14 bases between. This CDR3 comprises 14 residues. In nucleotides, the CDR3 is TGTGCCAGCAGTTTAGGGCGGGATGGCGGGGAGCAGTACTTC. Protein product: CASSLGRDGGEQYF.

The V gene is TRBV11-3, the J gene TRBJ2-1, with TRBD2 matching 10 bases. J was trimmed by 9 bases and V by 5 bases; bases with no gene match: 7. CDR1 is SGHNT and CDR2 is YENEEA in the germline V gene. CDR3 length: 14 amino acids. CDR3 coding DNA: TGTGCCAGCAGCCCCGGGACTAGCGTTGGTGAGCAGTTCTTC. This translates into CASSPGTSVGEQFF.

This clone rates as medium-sized. This chain connects TRBV9 to TRBJ2-1, with D perhaps matching TRBD1 (7 bases). Germline V gives CDR1 SGDLS, CDR2 YYNGEE. The CDR3 extends over 16 amino acids. The germline V and J ends were trimmed by 4 bases and 1 base, with 15 bases remaining between them. The CDR3 nucleotides are TGTGCCAGCAGCCCCACGACAGGGAGGTCCTACAATGAGCAGTTCTTC. Amino acids: CASSPTTGRSYNEQFF.

The gene calls are TRBV5-1 and TRBJ1-2; 9 bases agree with TRBD1. The CDR3 loop spans 13 amino acids. Unmatched junction bases numbered 0, after V lost 3 bases and J lost 3 bases. Germline lookup yields CDR1 SGHRS and CDR2 YFSETQ. CDR3 in DNA: TGCGCCAGCAGCTGGGACAGGGACTATGGCTACACCTTC. It specifies CASSWDRDYGYTF.

This clone occurred a few times. This sequence joins TRBV2 and TRBJ2-1; D possibly corresponds to TRBD2 (6 bases). The length of the CDR3 is 12 residues. Trimming left V 8 bases short and J 8 bases short, with 13 bases between. Germline assignment: CDR1 SNHLY and CDR2 FYNNEI. CDR3 nucleotide sequence: TGTGCCAGCCGGGACTCCTTCGATGAGCAGTTCTTC. It codes for CASRDSFDEQFF.

V is TRBV5-1 and J is TRBJ1-2; 9 nucleotides line up with TRBD1. Germline CDR1 SGHRS, CDR2 YFSETQ. The CDR3 consists of 14 residues. V shed 8 bases and J 4 bases; nucleotides not matched to a gene: 9. The CDR3 DNA follows: TGCGCCAGTAAGAGGCCGGGACAGGGCTATGGCTACACCTTC. Protein product: CASKRPGQGYGYTF.

This clone was seen a few times. The rearrangement uses TRBV6-1 and TRBJ1-1, with a possible D match to TRBD1 (5 bases). CDR3 length: 14 amino acids. Per the germline V gene, CDR1 is MNHNS and CDR2 is SASEGT. Trimming stripped 5 bases from V and 1 base from J, with 11 bases between. CDR3 amino acids: CASSRDYENTEAFF. The CDR3 DNA is TGTGCCAGCAGTAGGGACTACGAGAACACTGAAGCTTTCTTT.

This clone was observed a few times. The chain joins TRBV27 to TRBJ2-7; perhaps TRBD2 as D (6 bases). This CDR3 has 15 amino acids. Germline V gene lookup returns CDR1 MNHEY and CDR2 SMNVEV (reference sequence). Trimming stripped 5 bases from V and 0 bases from J, with 14 bases between. The CDR3 DNA follows: TGTGCCAGCAGTCCTGGGCAAGCGGGCTCCTACGAGCAGTACTTC. It is translated as CASSPGQAGSYEQYF.

This clone has just a few counts. The chain joins TRBV6-1 to TRBJ2-1; 13 positions match TRBD2. This CDR3 contains 15 residues. Germline CDR1 MNHNS, CDR2 SASEGT. The trim removed 7 bases at V and 4 bases at J, leaving 4 bases unmatched. CDR3 DNA sequence: TGTGCCAGCATGAGGGGACTAGCGGGATACAATGAGCAGTTCTTC. Translating gives CASMRGLAGYNEQFF.

The chain uses TRBV6-1 and TRBJ2-2; no reliable D call. The V end was cut by 6 bases, the J end by 7 bases, with 6 bases between. The CDR3 spans 11 residues. Per the germline V gene, CDR1 is MNHNS and CDR2 is SASEGT. The CDR3 DNA is TGTGCCAGCAGACTGATCGGGGAGCTGTTTTTT. Its protein product is CASRLIGELFF.

The chain carries TRBV6-5 and TRBJ2-5; D is ambiguous. The CDR3 spans 15 residues. V lost 3 bases and J 1 base, leaving 12 bases between the germline ends. Per germline, CDR1 MNHEY and CDR2 SVGAGI. For the CDR3, the DNA is TGTGCCAGCAGTTATGAGTGGCGACGCCAAGAGACCCAGTACTTC. Amino acids: CASSYEWRRQETQYF.

Only a few counts were recorded for this clone. Other DNA sequences of this sample code for an identical CDR3. V gene TRBV28 combines with J gene TRBJ2-7; no definite D call. Between the trimmed V and J ends, which lost 2 bases and 7 bases, there was a span of 9 bases. The CDR3 is 12 amino acids. Germline V CDR1 and CDR2: MDHEN, SYDVKM. The CDR3 DNA sequence: TGTGCCAGCAGTTTACGGCGTAGGGAGCAGTACTTC. It specifies CASSLRRREQYF.

The sample holds one count of this clone. V gene TRBV7-2 combines with J gene TRBJ1-5, with D perhaps TRBD1 (6 bases). V was clipped by 0 bases and J by 1 base, with 7 bases between them. The CDR3 totals 15 residues. CDR1 and CDR2 from the germline V gene are SGHTA and FQGNSA. As DNA, the CDR3 is TGTGCCAGCAGCTTAGCCGGGACAAGCAATCAGCCCCAGCATTTT. It encodes CASSLAGTSNQPQHF.

This chain joins TRBV28 and TRBJ2-3; D gene ambiguous. V was pared by 3 bases and J by 0 bases, with 4 bases between. The CDR3 has 13 amino acids. Germline loops: CDR1 MDHEN, CDR2 SYDVKM. The CDR3 DNA follows: TGTGCCAGCAGTTTGACTAGCACAGATACGCAGTATTTT. It is translated as CASSLTSTDTQYF.

There are many counts of this clone. For the CDR3, the DNA is TGTGCCAGCAGCCCCCCTCAGGGATCGAACACTGAAGCTTTCTTT. This gives the protein CASSPPQGSNTEAFF. This chain uses TRBV7-9 with TRBJ1-1; D might be TRBD1 (5 bases). V lost 5 bases, J lost 1 base, and 14 bases lay in between. Germline V gene lookup returns CDR1 SEHNR and CDR2 FQNEAQ (reference sequence). The CDR3 is 15 amino acids.

This clone was seen a few times. The chain couples TRBV10-1 to TRBJ2-7; TRBD1 agrees at 12 bases. V was pared by 6 bases and J by 8 bases, with 2 bases of the junction left unmatched. Germline CDR1 WNHNN, CDR2 SYGVQD (reference sequence). The length of the CDR3 is 12 residues. CDR3 loop: CASSGTGGQQYF. The DNA of the CDR3 is TGCGCCAGCAGCGGGACAGGGGGCCAGCAGTACTTC.

This clone occurred a few times. This chain links TRBV6-2 or TRBV6-3 with TRBJ1-5; D gene uncertain. Trimming removed 0 bases at V and 6 bases at J, with 12 bases between. The length of the CDR3 is 15 residues. Germline V gives CDR1 MNHEY, CDR2 SVGEGT. The CDR3 DNA reads as TGTGCCAGCAGTTACTCGGCAGGAGGTACTCAGCCCCAGCATTTT. Protein sequence: CASSYSAGGTQPQHF.